What follows are 24 T cell receptor beta chains derived from one specimen sequenced in a study of beta chain features in type 1 diabetes. Sequencing targeted expressed TCRB transcripts, as all isolated RNA had been reverse transcribed. The table came from immunoSEQ multiplex PCR; TCRdb's copy has only in-frame clones and leaves some out. The sample holds 350,000 to 400,000 clones; over 13% are singletons and the top ten take about 0.018%. Material: naive CD4+ T cells from blood. The receptors here all came from a woman between 18 and 29 years old in good health.

This chain uses TRBV4-2 with TRBJ2-3; D may be TRBD1 (6 bases). From germline, CDR1 is LGHNA and CDR2 YNFKEQ. The CDR3 consists of 13 residues. Trimming removed 0 bases at V and 10 bases at J, with 11 bases between. In DNA form, the CDR3 reads TGTGCCAGCAGCCAAGAAAGAGGGGGTGCGCAGTATTTT. It translates to CASSQERGGAQYF.

The chain is built from TRBV7-3 and TRBJ2-3; the match to TRBD2 covers 7 bases. V shed 3 bases and J 4 bases; nucleotides not matched to a gene: 4. CDR1 SGHTA and CDR2 FQGTGA come from the germline V gene. The length of the CDR3 is 14 residues. CDR3 protein: CASSFRAGADTQYF. The CDR3, as DNA: TGTGCCAGCAGCTTCCGGGCGGGAGCAGATACGCAGTATTTT.

The rearrangement uses TRBV13 and TRBJ1-2; 8 positions agree with TRBD1. The V segment lost 4 bases and the J segment 4 bases; nucleotides outside the gene matches: 14. The CDR3 is 17 residues long. CDR1 PRHDT and CDR2 FYEKMQ come from the germline V gene (reference sequence). This CDR3 is CASSSRQGIRSGYGYTF. CDR3 in DNA: TGTGCCAGCAGCTCTCGACAGGGGATTCGTAGTGGCTATGGCTACACCTTC.

A few counts support this clone. The J gene is TRBJ2-1, the V gene TRBV9; D is possibly TRBD2 (7 bases). The CDR3 is 14 amino acids. V was clipped by 3 bases and J by 2 bases, with 9 bases between them. Germline V gene sequence: CDR1 SGDLS, CDR2 YYNGEE. CDR3 DNA sequence: TGTGCCAGCAGCGAGGGGGGGGCCTACAATGAGCAGTTCTTC. Its translation: CASSEGGAYNEQFF.

This clone was seen a few times. This sequence joins TRBV28 and TRBJ1-2; D is undetermined. The germline V gene encodes CDR1 MDHEN and CDR2 SYDVKM. This CDR3 is 11 amino acids long. V dropped 2 bases and J dropped 5 bases, with 3 bases sitting between them. The CDR3 nucleotides are TGTGCCAGCAGTTTACCTTATGGCTACACCTTC. As protein: CASSLPYGYTF.

CDR3 region: CASSFFQGNTEAFF. CDR3 bases: TGTGCCAGCAGCTTTTTCCAGGGGAACACTGAAGCTTTCTTT. The chain links TRBV7-9 to TRBJ1-1, with D perhaps TRBD1 (5 bases). The germline V and J ends were trimmed by 3 bases and 1 base, with 9 bases remaining between them. CDR1 is SEHNR, CDR2 FQNEAQ, per germline (reference sequence). The CDR3 sequence is 14 residues long. Supplemented by reference TRBV7-9 and TRBJ1-1, the full variable domain reads DTGVSQNPRHKITKRGQNVTFRCDPISEHNRLYWYRQTLGQGPEFLTYFQNEAQLEKSRLLSDRFSAERPKGSFSTLEIQRTEQGDSAMYLCASSFFQGNTEAFFGQGTRLTVV.

CDR3 in DNA: TGCGCCAGCAGCTTGGTTCCGGGAACCTACGAGCAGTACTTC. Amino acids: CASSLVPGTYEQYF. This chain links TRBV5-1 with TRBJ2-7, with TRBD2 as a possible D gene (5 bases). CDR3 length: 14 residues. Trimming removed 0 bases from V and 2 bases from J, with 9 bases in between. Germline V CDR1 and CDR2: SGHRS, YFSETQ.

The chain carries TRBV30 and TRBJ2-4; TRBD1 agrees at 11 bases. V lost 2 bases and J lost 1; bases outside the gene matches: 13. The CDR3 has 19 residues. Germline CDR1 reads GTSNPN; CDR2 reads SVGIG (reference sequence). The CDR3 region has the DNA TGTGCCTGGAGTCCCCGGGACAGGGGGAAGGAGGCGGCCAAAAACATTCAGTACTTC. This sequence encodes CAWSPRDRGKEAAKNIQYF.

This clone appeared a few times. The chain couples TRBV30 to TRBJ2-7, with a weak D call TRBD2 (6 bases). Germline-derived CDR1 and CDR2 are GTSNPN and SVGIG (reference sequence). V was clipped by 3 bases and J by 0 bases, with 12 bases between them. This CDR3 has 14 residues. CDR3 nucleotides: TGTGCCTGGAGGAGGAGCGGGTCCTCCTACGAGCAGTACTTC. Encoded protein: CAWRRSGSSYEQYF.

This chain links TRBV6-5 with TRBJ1-4, with D unresolved. In germline, CDR1 is MNHEY, CDR2 SVGAGI. The ends were cut back, 0 bases at V and 3 bases at J, with 8 bases in the middle. This CDR3 is built from 15 residues. CDR3 coding DNA: TGTGCCAGCAGTTACTCCTCGGTTCCTAATGAAAAACTGTTTTTT. Translation gives CASSYSSVPNEKLFF.

In its sample, this clone was seen a few times. The J gene is TRBJ2-1, the V gene TRBV19; 9 nucleotides agree with TRBD2. Germline trimming cut 7 bases from V and 0 bases from J; bases unmatched to any gene: 10. Germline CDR1 reads LNHDA; CDR2 reads SQIVND (reference sequence). The CDR3 totals 17 residues. The CDR3 protein is CASTSSGNIRSYNEQFF. The CDR3 DNA reads TGTGCCAGTACCTCTAGCGGGAACATTCGCTCCTACAATGAGCAGTTCTTC.

This chain links TRBV11-1 with TRBJ1-1; D not resolved. Germline lookup yields CDR1 SGHAT and CDR2 FQDESV (reference sequence). The CDR3 length is 11 residues. V lost 6 bases to trimming and J lost 8 bases, with 10 bases between them. CDR3 coding DNA: TGTGCCAGCAGGAGGACGGGGGAAGCTTTCTTT. It is translated as CASRRTGEAFF.

The chain recombines TRBV9 with TRBJ1-1, with D uncertain. Per the germline V gene, CDR1 is SGDLS and CDR2 is YYNGEE. V lost 0 bases, J lost 8 bases, and 14 bases lay in between. CDR3 length: 14 residues. Here the CDR3 DNA reads TGTGCCAGCAGCGTAGTGGGAGATAGGGTGGAAGCTTTCTTT. The encoded protein is CASSVVGDRVEAFF.

This clone has only a few counts. The rearrangement joins TRBV19 to TRBJ2-5; D possibly corresponds to TRBD1 (5 bases). Germline V gene sequence: CDR1 LNHDA, CDR2 SQIVND (reference sequence). The CDR3 runs 13 residues. V was cut by 7 bases and J by 3 bases, with 12 bases left in between. CDR3 DNA sequence: TGTGCCAGTAAAGGCAGGGATAAAGAGACCCAGTACTTC. This encodes CASKGRDKETQYF.

The chain combines TRBV6-5 with TRBJ1-2; no reliable D call. The CDR3 consists of 15 residues. Trimming took off 0 bases at V and 5 bases at J, with 13 bases between the two ends. CDR1 and CDR2 from the germline V gene are MNHEY and SVGAGI. The CDR3 here is CASSYSKTVLYGYTF. The DNA for the CDR3 is TGTGCCAGCAGTTACTCGAAAACAGTCCTATATGGCTACACCTTC.

This clone has a handful of counts. This sequence joins TRBV30 and TRBJ1-5; possibly TRBD1 for D (5 bases). The germline V and J ends were trimmed by 2 bases and 7 bases, with 15 bases remaining between them. Germline V gene sequence: CDR1 GTSNPN, CDR2 SVGIG (reference sequence). The CDR3 contains 14 residues. CDR3 bases: TGTGCCTGGAGTCCCACAGGAATCGGACAGCCCCAGCATTTT. Residues: CAWSPTGIGQPQHF.

This clone was detected only a few times. The chain uses TRBV18 and TRBJ1-5, with a possible D match to TRBD1 (5 bases). Germline CDR1 reads KGHSH; CDR2 reads LQKENI. The length of the CDR3 is 14 residues. V lost 6 bases, J lost 3 bases, and 12 bases lay in between. This chain's CDR3 is CASSPTGINQPQHF. In DNA, the CDR3 is TGTGCCAGCTCGCCCACAGGAATCAATCAGCCCCAGCATTTT. The whole variable domain, remainder taken from reference TRBV18 and TRBJ1-5, is NAGVMQNPRHLVRRRGQEARLRCSPMKGHSHVYWYRQLPEEGLKFMVYLQKENIIDESGMPKERFSAEFPKEGPSILRIQQVVRGDSAAYFCASSPTGINQPQHFGDGTRLSIL.

The chain couples TRBV4-1 to TRBJ2-1, with TRBD1 identical over 7 bases. Trimming took 1 base from V and 2 from J; bases not matched to a gene: 5. Per germline, CDR1 MGHRA and CDR2 YSYEKL. The CDR3 is 16 amino acids. CDR3 bases: TGCGCCAGCAGCCAAGCTTGGACAGGAACCTACAATGAGCAGTTCTTC. Its translation: CASSQAWTGTYNEQFF.

The rearrangement uses TRBV4-2 and TRBJ1-1; the match to TRBD1 covers 8 bases. Trimming cost V 4 bases and J 1 base; bases outside gene matches: 8. The CDR3 consists of 16 residues. Germline CDR1 is LGHNA and CDR2 is YNFKEQ. The CDR3 is CASSPTPGTGNTEAFF. The CDR3 coding sequence is TGTGCCAGCAGCCCGACCCCCGGGACAGGGAACACTGAAGCTTTCTTT.

There are a few counts of this clone. The chain is built from TRBV5-1 and TRBJ2-3, with 9 bases aligning to TRBD1. The length of the CDR3 is 14 residues. V gave up 5 bases and J gave up 4 bases; unmatched junction bases: 5. The V gene's germline CDR1 is SGHRS and CDR2 YFSETQ. CDR3 region: CASSRDREADTQYF. Written as DNA, the CDR3 is TGCGCCAGCAGTAGGGACAGGGAAGCAGATACGCAGTATTTT.

The V call is TRBV9, the J call TRBJ1-1, with D possibly matching TRBD1 (5 bases). In germline, CDR1 is SGDLS, CDR2 YYNGEE. V was pared by 3 bases and J by 4 bases, with 13 bases between. There are 14 residues in the CDR3. This CDR3 is CASSGYGGSTEAFF. The CDR3 coding sequence is TGTGCCAGCAGCGGTTACGGGGGATCCACTGAAGCTTTCTTT.

This clone was counted between two and nine times. The chain has TRBV30 and TRBJ1-2; D is ambiguous. The CDR3 extends over 13 amino acids. Germline V gene sequence: CDR1 GTSNPN, CDR2 SVGIG (reference sequence). V was trimmed by 2 bases and J by 4 bases, leaving 11 bases between them. The CDR3 protein is CAWSSRIGYGYTF. In DNA form, the CDR3 reads TGTGCCTGGAGTTCCCGAATCGGCTATGGCTACACCTTC.

The rearrangement links TRBV9 to TRBJ2-7; 8 bases agree with TRBD1. J lost 2 bases, V lost 4 bases, and 8 bases had no gene match. CDR3 length: 15 residues. Germline V gene sequence: CDR1 SGDLS, CDR2 YYNGEE. CDR3 in amino acids: CASSPRGTGAYEQYF. CDR3 nucleotides: TGTGCCAGCAGCCCCCGCGGGACAGGTGCCTACGAGCAGTACTTC.

This rearrangement joins TRBV28 to TRBJ2-5, with unresolved D. This CDR3 comprises 13 residues. V was cut by 5 bases and J by 2 bases, with 9 bases left in between. Germline CDR1 and CDR2: MDHEN and SYDVKM. Written as DNA, the CDR3 is TGTGCCAGCAGTGAGACTGTTCAAGAGACCCAGTACTTC. Residues: CASSETVQETQYF.